This TCR beta chain was obtained from a study of blood T cells in healthy people across ages. To note about this clonotype: Its antigen is currently unknown.

The authors ran a second PCR of 7 to 11 cycles using a sample-barcoded 5' primer and a J-beta primer mix. TCRdb re-derived calls from the 5' RACE reads in MiXCR, one entry per CDR3 protein. The sample contains some 900,000 distinct CDR3 sequences, roughly 48% of which appear only once. Notes on the study in general: Since the PBMCs were unsorted, naive and antigen-experienced cells could not be conclusively compared. Per-million-T-cell TCR beta diversity fell roughly linearly with age.

The CDR3 loop spans 12 amino acids. Germline-derived CDR1 and CDR2 are DFQATT and SNEGSKA (reference sequence). The V and J ends lost 2 bases and 6 bases respectively, with 11 bases between them. The source is a man younger than 40 in good health. The sequencing sample was made of blood. The chain links TRBV20-1 to TRBJ2-7, with D possibly being TRBD1 or TRBD2 (5 bases each). The CDR3 loop reads CSARLPGPEQYF. The CDR3, as DNA: TGCAGTGCTAGATTACCGGGGCCCGAGCAGTACTTC.